One and the same sample provided the 26 T cell receptor beta chains below, sequenced in a study of blood T cells in healthy people across ages. Sample-barcoded 5' priming and a J-beta primer mix drove a second PCR of about 7 to 12 cycles. One entry per CDR3 protein, called by TCRdb with MiXCR from the 5' RACE reads. Of 780,000 or so distinct CDR3 sequences in the sample, around 50% are singletons; the top ten hold more than 25%. The sample taken for sequencing was blood. Receptors were obtained from a man aged 35 to 55 in good health.

V usage is TRBV5-1 and J usage is TRBJ2-1; 11 nucleotides align to TRBD2. CDR1 is SGHRS, CDR2 YFSETQ, per germline. V lost 4 bases, J lost 8 bases, and 14 bases stayed unmatched. The CDR3 covers 17 residues. As DNA, the CDR3 is TGCGCCAGCAGCCCGTACCCTCCTAGCGGGAGGATCGATGAGCAGTTCTTC. It codes for CASSPYPPSGRIDEQFF.

The gene calls are TRBV3-1 and TRBJ1-6, with D hard to call. Germline-derived CDR1 and CDR2 are LGHDT and YNNKEL (reference sequence). The CDR3 loop spans 15 amino acids. V gave up 4 bases and J gave up 6 bases, with 13 bases separating them. The CDR3 loop is CASSRSEAVNSPLHF. DNA for the CDR3: TGTGCCAGCAGCCGTTCCGAGGCAGTTAATTCACCCCTCCACTTT.

This clonotype came up a few times. This chain uses TRBV9 with TRBJ2-1; 9 positions agree with TRBD2. V shed 6 bases and J 3 bases; nucleotides not matched to a gene: 7. Germline CDR1 is SGDLS and CDR2 is YYNGEE. The CDR3 totals 15 residues. The DNA for the CDR3 is TGTGCCAGCATCCTACTAGCGGGCATCTACAATGAGCAGTTCTTC. It codes for CASILLAGIYNEQFF.

A single count supports this clonotype. DNA for the CDR3: TGCGCCACAAAGCGGGAGGCTAGCACAGATACGCAGTATTTT. Translating it yields CATKREASTDTQYF. The chain carries TRBV5-1 and TRBJ2-3, with 9 bases identical to TRBD2. This CDR3 contains 14 residues. V lost 9 bases, J lost 0 bases, and 5 bases stayed unmatched. Germline V gives CDR1 SGHRS, CDR2 YFSETQ.

As regards this clonotype: Given a much more abundant clone one base away, this may be a read error. The chain employs TRBV12-3 or TRBV12-4 and TRBJ1-1; tentative D call: TRBD1 (5 bases). This CDR3 contains 13 residues. V gave up 6 bases and J gave up 1 base, with 9 bases separating them. In nucleotides, the CDR3 is TGTGCCAGCAGACTAGGACAGAACACTGAAGCTTTCTTT. This gives the protein CASRLGQNTEAFF.

In regard to this clonotype: Because the CDR3 is missing its conserved closing phenylalanine or tryptophan, this is likely a read error. The CDR3 protein is CASSRRPAQPQHS. DNA for the CDR3: TGTGCCAGCAGTCGCCGACCAGCTCAGCCCCAGCATTCT. The chain recombines TRBV6-5 with TRBJ1-5; D call uncertain. Germline CDR1 MNHEY, CDR2 SVGAGI. The CDR3 sequence is 13 residues long. V was pared by 5 bases and J by 6 bases, with 11 bases between.

This clonotype was found a few times. The chain joins TRBV20-1 to TRBJ2-3; 9 bases line up with TRBD2. Germline loops: CDR1 DFQATT, CDR2 SNEGSKA (reference sequence). J lost 6 bases, V lost 4 bases, and 2 bases had no gene match. The CDR3 length is 12 residues. The CDR3 is CSAKREADTQYF. The CDR3 DNA sequence: TGCAGTGCTAAGCGGGAGGCGGATACGCAGTATTTT.

The chain uses TRBV29-1 and TRBJ2-7; the D gene could be TRBD1 or TRBD2 (5 bases each). The CDR3 totals 15 residues. Trimming cost V 2 bases and J 3 bases, with 17 bases left between them. Germline V CDR1 and CDR2: SQVTM, ANQGSEA. Here the CDR3 reads CSVERARGARYEQYF. In DNA form, the CDR3 reads TGCAGCGTTGAAAGGGCGAGAGGGGCTCGCTACGAGCAGTACTTC.

The chain links TRBV30 to TRBJ2-5, with TRBD1 identical over 8 bases. CDR1 GTSNPN and CDR2 SVGIG come from the germline V gene (reference sequence). CDR3 length: 13 residues. V was pared by 3 bases and J by 5 bases, with 5 bases of the junction left unmatched. In nucleotides, the CDR3 is TGTGCCTGGAGCAGGGGGCCGGGGGAGACCCAGTACTTC. Translation: CAWSRGPGETQYF.

The chain couples TRBV27 to TRBJ2-1, with D tentatively TRBD2 (5 bases). This CDR3 spans 13 amino acids. CDR1 MNHEY and CDR2 SMNVEV come from the germline V gene (reference sequence). Trimming cost V 7 bases and J 3 bases, with 10 bases left between them. The CDR3: CASNSGRYNEQFF. The CDR3 DNA is TGTGCCAGCAACAGCGGTCGCTACAATGAGCAGTTCTTC.

The chain is built from TRBV6-6 and TRBJ1-2; 7 nucleotides line up with TRBD1. V shed 0 bases and J 4 bases; nucleotides not matched to a gene: 8. The CDR3 sequence is 16 residues long. The germline CDR1 and CDR2 sequences are MNHNY and SVGAGI (reference sequence). DNA for the CDR3: TGTGCCAGCAGTTACTCCCATAGGGGGACAGCCTATGGCTACACCTTC. This codes for CASSYSHRGTAYGYTF.

The V and J genes are TRBV20-1 and TRBJ2-3, with 11 bases lining up with TRBD1. J was trimmed by 6 bases and V by 5 bases; bases with no gene match: 10. Germline-derived CDR1 and CDR2 are DFQATT and SNEGSKA (reference sequence). The CDR3 length is 15 residues. CDR3: CSARLDRGQVDTQYF. CDR3 coding DNA: TGCAGTGCTCGGTTGGACAGGGGGCAAGTGGATACGCAGTATTTT.

This clonotype has just a few counts. V usage is TRBV29-1 and J usage is TRBJ2-1, with D tentatively TRBD2 (5 bases). This CDR3 has 12 residues. The ends were cut back, 4 bases at V and 6 bases at J, with 10 bases in the middle. Germline values: CDR1 SQVTM, CDR2 ANQGSEA. The CDR3 nucleotides read TGCAGCGTTGTTCCCGGACTCAATGAGCAGTTCTTC. Translation gives CSVVPGLNEQFF.

The J gene is TRBJ2-4, the V gene TRBV10-2; 11 bases match TRBD2. The end of the DNA is better explained by TRBJ2-7, so the J call may be wrong. Germline CDR1 reads WSHSY; CDR2 reads SAAADI. The CDR3 runs 17 residues. The CDR3 reads CASSVGSGRANVYEQYF. Here the CDR3 DNA reads TGCGCCAGCAGTGTGGGTAGCGGGAGGGCCAATGTCTACGAGCAGTACTTC.

This chain connects TRBV15 to TRBJ2-3; no clear D gene. V dropped 1 base and J dropped 2 bases, with 10 bases sitting between them. CDR1 LNHNV and CDR2 YYDKDF come from the germline V gene (reference sequence). This CDR3 region has 15 residues. For the CDR3, the DNA is TGTGCCACCAGCAGAGTCCTAGGAATCACAGATACGCAGTATTTT. It translates to CATSRVLGITDTQYF.

The CDR3 nucleotides read TGTGCCAGCAGCCCCAGCTATCGTGGCGAGCAGTACTTC. Encoded protein: CASSPSYRGEQYF. The gene calls are TRBV5-6 and TRBJ2-7; D is undetermined. Germline V gene data show CDR1 as SGHDT and CDR2 as YYEEEE. V was clipped by 4 bases and J by 6 bases, with 14 bases between them. CDR3 length: 13 residues.

CDR3 loop: CSARSMAGSTDTQYF. In DNA form, the CDR3 reads TGCAGTGCTAGATCAATGGCGGGTAGCACAGATACGCAGTATTTT. The rearrangement links TRBV20-1 to TRBJ2-3, with D possibly matching TRBD2 (5 bases). Germline values: CDR1 DFQATT, CDR2 SNEGSKA (reference sequence). Trimming took 2 bases from V and 0 from J, leaving 12 bases between them. The CDR3 has 15 residues.

This chain joins TRBV24-1 and TRBJ1-5, with D hard to call. Deletions cut 7 bases from V and 5 bases from J, with 11 bases between. Germline V lookup: CDR1 KGHDR, CDR2 SFDVKD. CDR3 length: 13 residues. CDR3 DNA: TGTGCCACCAGCGTGGCGGAGCATCAGCCCCAGCATTTT. Its translation is CATSVAEHQPQHF.

This clonotype occurred a few times. V and J are TRBV29-1 and TRBJ1-5; 7 positions match TRBD1. The J segment lost 5 bases and the V segment lost 4 bases, leaving 5 bases of the junction unmatched. The CDR3 totals 13 residues. Germline loops: CDR1 SQVTM, CDR2 ANQGSEA. The CDR3 nucleotides read TGCAGCGTTGGACAGGGATGGGATCAGCCCCAGCATTTT. The encoded protein is CSVGQGWDQPQHF.

The chain uses TRBV5-5 and TRBJ1-6; tentatively, D is TRBD1 (6 bases). Looked up from germline, CDR1 is SGHKS and CDR2 is YYEKEE (reference sequence). Trimming pared 4 bases from V and 8 bases from J, leaving 19 bases between. The CDR3 consists of 16 residues. The CDR3 DNA reads TGTGCCAGCAGCCAAGGGAGGTGGGGGCCGGATTCACCCCTCCACTTT. Protein: CASSQGRWGPDSPLHF. Supplemented by reference TRBV5-5 and TRBJ1-6, the full variable domain reads DAGVTQSPTHLIKTRGQQVTLRCSPISGHKSVSWYQQVLGQGPQFIFQYYEKEERGRGNFPDRFSARQFPNYSSELNVNALLLGDSALYLCASSQGRWGPDSPLHFGNGTRLTVT.

This chain connects TRBV28 to TRBJ2-5, with 14 bases fitting TRBD2. Per germline, CDR1 MDHEN and CDR2 SYDVKM. J was trimmed by 4 bases and V by 6 bases; bases with no gene match: 13. This CDR3 has 18 amino acids. Here the CDR3 reads CASSTPSGLAGGGETQYF. The CDR3 DNA sequence: TGTGCCAGCAGCACCCCGTCCGGACTAGCGGGGGGCGGAGAGACCCAGTACTTC. Looking up the rest from reference TRBV28 and TRBJ2-5 gives the full variable domain: DVKVTQSSRYLVKRTGEKVFLECVQDMDHENMFWYRQDPGLGLRLIYFSYDVKMKEKGDIPEGYSVSREKKERFSLILESASTNQTSMYLCASSTPSGLAGGGETQYFGPGTRLLVL.

This clonotype was picked up a small number of times. The genes are TRBV2 and TRBJ1-5; TRBD1 matches at 7 bases. The CDR3 sequence is 16 residues long. Germline assignment: CDR1 SNHLY and CDR2 FYNNEI. After removal of 5 bases from V and 1 base from J, the junction contained 8 bases not matched to a gene. The CDR3 nucleotides are TGTGCCAGCAGTAAGGACAGGAGCGTAAGCAATCAGCCCCAGCATTTT. It specifies CASSKDRSVSNQPQHF.

This clonotype showed up just a few times. One end of the junction does not line up with germline, which may come from a read error. The rearrangement uses TRBV29-1 and TRBJ2-2, with D possibly matching TRBD2 (5 bases). Germline V gene sequence: CDR1 SQVTM, CDR2 ANQGSEA. The CDR3 extends over 15 amino acids. This CDR3 is CSVEDELENTGELFF. In nucleotides, the CDR3 is TGCAGCGTCGAAGACGAACTAGAGAACACCGGGGAGCTGTTTTTT.

This clonotype was detected only once. The gene calls are TRBV7-2 and TRBJ2-5; tentative D call: TRBD2 (5 bases). The CDR3 is 13 residues long. With 5 bases removed from V and 4 bases from J, the gap between germline ends came to 11 bases. Per germline, CDR1 SGHTA and CDR2 FQGNSA. The CDR3 DNA is TGTGCCAGCAGCCGAGGGCGGGTAGAGACCCAGTACTTC. It is translated as CASSRGRVETQYF.

In this sample, this clonotype turned up once. This chain connects TRBV20-1 to TRBJ2-1; 9 bases line up with TRBD2. CDR3 size: 16 residues. Losses at the gene ends were 0 bases for V and 3 bases for J; bases not matched to a gene: 6. Per germline, CDR1 DFQATT and CDR2 SNEGSKA (reference sequence). The CDR3 bases are TGCAGTGCTAGAGATAATAGCGGGAGCCTCTACAATGAGCAGTTCTTC. Translation: CSARDNSGSLYNEQFF.

The CDR3 region has the DNA TGTGCCAGCAGCCCCAGGTCTTATGGGGAGACCCAGTACTTC. This sequence encodes CASSPRSYGETQYF. The chain couples TRBV27 to TRBJ2-5; the D is unclear. The germline CDR1 and CDR2 sequences are MNHEY and SMNVEV (reference sequence). The CDR3 runs to 14 residues. V lost 6 bases and J 5 bases, leaving 16 bases between the germline ends.